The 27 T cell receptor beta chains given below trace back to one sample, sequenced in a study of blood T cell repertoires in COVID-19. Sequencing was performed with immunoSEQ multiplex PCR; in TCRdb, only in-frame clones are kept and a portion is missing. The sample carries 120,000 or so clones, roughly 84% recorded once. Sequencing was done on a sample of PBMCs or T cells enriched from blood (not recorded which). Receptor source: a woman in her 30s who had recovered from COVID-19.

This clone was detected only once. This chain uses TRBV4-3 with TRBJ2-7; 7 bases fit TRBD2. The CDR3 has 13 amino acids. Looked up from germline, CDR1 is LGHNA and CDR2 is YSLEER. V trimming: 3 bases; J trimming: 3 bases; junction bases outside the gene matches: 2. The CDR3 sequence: CASSQGLRYEQYF. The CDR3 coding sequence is TGCGCCAGCAGCCAGGGACTACGCTACGAGCAGTACTTC.

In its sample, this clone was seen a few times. The CDR3 is CASSQSTGGVDEAFF. CDR3 nucleotides: TGTGCCAGCAGCCAATCGACAGGGGGCGTCGATGAAGCTTTCTTT. The V gene is TRBV4-2, the J gene TRBJ1-1; 10 positions agree with TRBD1. The V segment lost 2 bases and the J segment 7 bases; nucleotides outside the gene matches: 7. Germline V gives CDR1 LGHNA, CDR2 YNFKEQ. This CDR3 spans 15 amino acids.

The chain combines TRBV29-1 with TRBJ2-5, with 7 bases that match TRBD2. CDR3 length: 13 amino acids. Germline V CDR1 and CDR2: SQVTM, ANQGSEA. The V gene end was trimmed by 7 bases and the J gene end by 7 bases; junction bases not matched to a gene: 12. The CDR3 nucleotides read TGCAGCGGGGACTGGGACCGCGGGGGGACCCAGTACTTC. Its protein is CSGDWDRGGTQYF.

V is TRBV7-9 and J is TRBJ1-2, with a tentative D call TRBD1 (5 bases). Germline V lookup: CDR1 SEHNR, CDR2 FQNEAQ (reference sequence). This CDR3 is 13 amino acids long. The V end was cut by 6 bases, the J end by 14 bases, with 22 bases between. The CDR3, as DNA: TGTGCCAGCAGATCGCCGGGACTCTCCTTCTTTACCTTC. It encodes CASRSPGLSFFTF. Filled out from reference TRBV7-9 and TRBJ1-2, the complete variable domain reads DTGVSQNPRHKITKRGQNVTFRCDPISEHNRLYWYRQTLGQGPEFLTYFQNEAQLEKSRLLSDRFSAERPKGSFSTLEIQRTEQGDSAMYLCASRSPGLSFFTFGSGTRLTVV.

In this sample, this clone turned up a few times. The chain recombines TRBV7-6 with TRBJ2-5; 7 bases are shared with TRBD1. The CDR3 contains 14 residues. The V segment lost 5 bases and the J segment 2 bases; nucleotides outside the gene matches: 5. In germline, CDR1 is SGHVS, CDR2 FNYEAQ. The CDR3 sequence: CASSLTGRQETQYF. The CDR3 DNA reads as TGTGCCAGCAGCCTGACAGGGCGACAAGAGACCCAGTACTTC.

CDR3 region: CASSKDSLSYNTIYF. The CDR3 coding sequence is TGCGCCAGCAGCAAGGACAGCCTTTCGTATAACACCATATATTTT. The chain combines TRBV5-1 with TRBJ1-3; possible D gene TRBD1, 6 bases. Trimming stripped 4 bases from V and 7 bases from J, with 18 bases between. Germline values: CDR1 SGHRS, CDR2 YFSETQ. This CDR3 has 15 residues. The whole variable domain, remainder taken from reference TRBV5-1 and TRBJ1-3, is KAGVTQTPRYLIKTRGQQVTLSCSPISGHRSVSWYQQTPGQGLQFLFEYFSETQRNKGNFPGRFSGRQFSNSRSEMNVSTLELGDSALYLCASSKDSLSYNTIYFGEGSWLTVV.

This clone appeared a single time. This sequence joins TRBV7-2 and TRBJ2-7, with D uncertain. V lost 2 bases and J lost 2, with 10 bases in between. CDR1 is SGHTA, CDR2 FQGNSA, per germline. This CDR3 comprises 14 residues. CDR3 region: CASSLSQATYEQYF. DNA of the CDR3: TGTGCCAGCAGCTTAAGTCAGGCGACCTACGAGCAGTACTTC.

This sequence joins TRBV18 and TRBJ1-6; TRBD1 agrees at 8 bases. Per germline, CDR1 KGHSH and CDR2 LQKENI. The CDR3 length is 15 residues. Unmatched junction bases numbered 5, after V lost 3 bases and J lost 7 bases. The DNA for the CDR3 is TGTGCCAGCTCACCTTCGGACAGGGCCAATTCACCCCTCCACTTT. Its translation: CASSPSDRANSPLHF.

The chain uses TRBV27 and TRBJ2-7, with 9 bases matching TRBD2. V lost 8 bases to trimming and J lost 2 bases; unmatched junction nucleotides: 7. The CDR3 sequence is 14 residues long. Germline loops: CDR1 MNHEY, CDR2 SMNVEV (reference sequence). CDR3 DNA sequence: TGTGCCAGCCGCCTAGCGGGATCCCCCTACGAGCAGTACTTC. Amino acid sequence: CASRLAGSPYEQYF.

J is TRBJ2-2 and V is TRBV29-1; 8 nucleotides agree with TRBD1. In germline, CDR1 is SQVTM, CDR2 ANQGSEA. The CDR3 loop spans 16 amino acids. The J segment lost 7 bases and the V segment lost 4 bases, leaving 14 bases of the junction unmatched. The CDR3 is CSVVRMAGGSGGELFF. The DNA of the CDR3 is TGCAGCGTTGTCAGGATGGCAGGGGGCTCGGGCGGGGAGCTGTTTTTT.

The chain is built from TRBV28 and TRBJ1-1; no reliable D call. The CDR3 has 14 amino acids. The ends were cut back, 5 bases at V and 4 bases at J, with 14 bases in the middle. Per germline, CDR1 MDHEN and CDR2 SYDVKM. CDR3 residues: CASSPLSGRTEAFF. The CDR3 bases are TGTGCCAGCAGTCCCCTTTCGGGTCGCACTGAAGCTTTCTTT.

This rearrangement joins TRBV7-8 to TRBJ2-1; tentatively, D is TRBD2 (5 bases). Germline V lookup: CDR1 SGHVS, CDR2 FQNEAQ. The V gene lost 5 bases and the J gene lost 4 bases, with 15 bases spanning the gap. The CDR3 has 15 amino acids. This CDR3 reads CASSPTRFRYNEQFF. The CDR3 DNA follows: TGTGCCAGCAGCCCCACTAGATTCCGATACAATGAGCAGTTCTTC.

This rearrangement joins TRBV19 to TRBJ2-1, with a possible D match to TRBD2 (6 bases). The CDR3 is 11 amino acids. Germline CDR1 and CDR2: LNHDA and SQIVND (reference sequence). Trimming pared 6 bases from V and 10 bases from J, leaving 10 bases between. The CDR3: CASRFGGEQFF. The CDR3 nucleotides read TGTGCCAGTAGGTTTGGGGGGGAGCAGTTCTTC.

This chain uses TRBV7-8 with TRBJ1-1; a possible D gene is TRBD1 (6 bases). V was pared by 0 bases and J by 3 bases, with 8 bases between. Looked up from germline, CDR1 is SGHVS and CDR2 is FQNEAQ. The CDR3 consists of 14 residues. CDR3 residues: CASSLAQGYTEAFF. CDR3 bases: TGTGCCAGCAGCTTAGCCCAGGGGTACACTGAAGCTTTCTTT.

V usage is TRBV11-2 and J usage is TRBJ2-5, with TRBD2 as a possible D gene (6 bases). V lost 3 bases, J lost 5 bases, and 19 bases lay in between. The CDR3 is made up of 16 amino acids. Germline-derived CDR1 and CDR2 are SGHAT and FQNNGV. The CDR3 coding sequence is TGTGCCAGCAGCTTGTTTCCGTCGGGAGACGGGGAGACCCAGTACTTC. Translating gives CASSLFPSGDGETQYF.

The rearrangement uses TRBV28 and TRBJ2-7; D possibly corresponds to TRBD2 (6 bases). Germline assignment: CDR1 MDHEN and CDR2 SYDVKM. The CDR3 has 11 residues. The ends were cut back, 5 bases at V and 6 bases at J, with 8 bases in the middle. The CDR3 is CASSRGFEQYF. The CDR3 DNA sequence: TGTGCCAGCAGTCGGGGGTTCGAGCAGTACTTC.

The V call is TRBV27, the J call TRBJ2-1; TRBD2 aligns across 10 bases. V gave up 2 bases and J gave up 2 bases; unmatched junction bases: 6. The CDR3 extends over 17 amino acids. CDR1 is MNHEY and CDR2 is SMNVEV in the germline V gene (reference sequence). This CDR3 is CASSLNLAGVTYNEQFF. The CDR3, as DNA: TGTGCCAGCAGTTTAAATCTAGCGGGAGTCACCTACAATGAGCAGTTCTTC.

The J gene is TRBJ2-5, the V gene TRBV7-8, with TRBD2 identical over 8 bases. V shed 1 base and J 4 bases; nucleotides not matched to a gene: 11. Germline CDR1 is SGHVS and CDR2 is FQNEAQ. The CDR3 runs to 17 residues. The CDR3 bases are TGTGCCAGCAGCTTAGTTCTGGGAAGCGGGGGAGGAGAGACCCAGTACTTC. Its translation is CASSLVLGSGGGETQYF.

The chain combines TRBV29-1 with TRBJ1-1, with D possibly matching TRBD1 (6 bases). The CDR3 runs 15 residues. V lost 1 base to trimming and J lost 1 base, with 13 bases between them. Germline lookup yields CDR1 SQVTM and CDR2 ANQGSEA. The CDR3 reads CSVEGSGTRNTEAFF. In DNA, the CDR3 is TGCAGCGTTGAAGGATCCGGGACAAGGAACACTGAAGCTTTCTTT.

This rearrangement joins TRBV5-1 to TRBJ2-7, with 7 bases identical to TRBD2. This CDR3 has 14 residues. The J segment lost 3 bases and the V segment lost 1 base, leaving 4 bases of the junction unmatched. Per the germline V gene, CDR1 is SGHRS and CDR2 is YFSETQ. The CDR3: CASSLSGGNYEQYF. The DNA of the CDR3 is TGCGCCAGCAGCTTGTCGGGAGGCAACTACGAGCAGTACTTC.

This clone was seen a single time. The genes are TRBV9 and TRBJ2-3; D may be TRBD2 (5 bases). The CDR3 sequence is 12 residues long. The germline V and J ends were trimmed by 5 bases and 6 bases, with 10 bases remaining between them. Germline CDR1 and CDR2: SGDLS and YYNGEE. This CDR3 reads CASRGPGDTQYF. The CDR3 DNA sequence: TGTGCCAGCAGAGGACCGGGGGATACGCAGTATTTT.

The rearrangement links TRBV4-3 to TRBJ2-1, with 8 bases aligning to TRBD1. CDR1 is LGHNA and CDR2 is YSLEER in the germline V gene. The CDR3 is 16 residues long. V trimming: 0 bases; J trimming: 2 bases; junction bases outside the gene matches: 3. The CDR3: CASSQDGDRPYNEQFF. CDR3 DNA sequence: TGCGCCAGCAGCCAAGATGGGGACAGGCCCTACAATGAGCAGTTCTTC.

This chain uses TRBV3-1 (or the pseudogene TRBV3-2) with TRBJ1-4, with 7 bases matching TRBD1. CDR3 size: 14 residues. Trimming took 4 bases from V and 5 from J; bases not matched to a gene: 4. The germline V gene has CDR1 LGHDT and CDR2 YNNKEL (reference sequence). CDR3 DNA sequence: TGTGCCAGCAGCCCCCCGACAGGGAATGAAAAACTGTTTTTT. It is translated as CASSPPTGNEKLFF.

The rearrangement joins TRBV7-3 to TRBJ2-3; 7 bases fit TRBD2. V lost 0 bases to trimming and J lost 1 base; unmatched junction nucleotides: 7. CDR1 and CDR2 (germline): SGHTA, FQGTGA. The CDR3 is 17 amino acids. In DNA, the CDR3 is TGTGCCAGCAGCTTAACGCTACGGGGGGTTGGCACAGATACGCAGTATTTT. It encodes CASSLTLRGVGTDTQYF.

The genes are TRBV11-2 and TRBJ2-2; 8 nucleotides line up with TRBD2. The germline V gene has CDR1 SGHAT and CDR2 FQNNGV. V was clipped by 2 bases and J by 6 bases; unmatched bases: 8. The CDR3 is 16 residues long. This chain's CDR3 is CASSLRGLVVPGELFF. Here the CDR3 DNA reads TGTGCCAGCAGCTTAAGGGGACTAGTCGTACCCGGGGAGCTGTTTTTT.

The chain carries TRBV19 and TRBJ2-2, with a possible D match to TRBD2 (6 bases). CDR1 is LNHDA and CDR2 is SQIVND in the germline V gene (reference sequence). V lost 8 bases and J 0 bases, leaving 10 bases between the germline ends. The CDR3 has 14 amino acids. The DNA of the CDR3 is TGTGCCAGTGGAGGGACGGCGAACACCGGGGAGCTGTTTTTT. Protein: CASGGTANTGELFF.

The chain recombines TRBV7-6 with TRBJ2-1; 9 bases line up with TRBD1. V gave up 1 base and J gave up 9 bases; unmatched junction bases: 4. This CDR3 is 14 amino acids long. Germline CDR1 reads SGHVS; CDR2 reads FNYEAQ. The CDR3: CASSLGGQGSEQFF. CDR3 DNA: TGTGCCAGCAGCTTAGGGGGACAGGGAAGTGAGCAGTTCTTC. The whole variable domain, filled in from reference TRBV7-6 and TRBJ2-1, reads GAGVSQSPRYKVTKRGQDVALRCDPISGHVSLYWYRQALGQGPEFLTYFNYEAQQDKSGLPNDRFSAERPEGSISTLTIQRTEQRDSAMYRCASSLGGQGSEQFFGPGTRLTVL.